This TCR beta chain comes out of a study of long-term antiretroviral therapy in people with HIV. The assay used was immunoSEQ (version v3.0), run at survey level. The repertoire was sequenced with immunoSEQ multiplex PCR; TCRdb's copy has only in-frame clones and lacks some. Found here are around 35,000 clones, around 97% of them singletons; the top ten hold just under 3%. There was at least one pre-ART PBMC sample for each donor, plus at least two post-ART PBMC samples. With 6 bases removed from V and 1 base from J, the gap between germline ends came to 9 bases. In germline, CDR1 is LGHNT, CDR2 FRNRAP. The CDR3 is 13 amino acids.

The sample was unsorted PBMCs, taken 6.9 years after starting antiretroviral therapy. This TCR came from a man under 40 with HIV. The chain combines TRBV12-5 with TRBJ1-1; tentative D call: TRBD1 (5 bases). CDR3 nucleotide sequence: TGTGCTAGTGGCCCAGGGAAGAACACTGAAGCTTTCTTT. Protein: CASGPGKNTEAFF.